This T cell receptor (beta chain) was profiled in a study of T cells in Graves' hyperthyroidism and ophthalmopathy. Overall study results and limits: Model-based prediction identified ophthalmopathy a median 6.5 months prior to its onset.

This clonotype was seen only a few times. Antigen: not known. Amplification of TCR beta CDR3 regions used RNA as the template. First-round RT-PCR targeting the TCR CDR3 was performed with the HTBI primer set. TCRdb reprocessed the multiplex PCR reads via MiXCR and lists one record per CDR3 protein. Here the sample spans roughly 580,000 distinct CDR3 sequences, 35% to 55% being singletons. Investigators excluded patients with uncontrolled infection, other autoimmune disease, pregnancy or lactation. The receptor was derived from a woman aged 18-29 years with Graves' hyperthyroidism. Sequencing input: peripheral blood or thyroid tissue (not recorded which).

CDR3 nucleotides: TGTGCCAGCAGTAGGGACCAAAACTATGGCTACACCTTC. It is translated as CASSRDQNYGYTF. V gene TRBV25-1 combines with J gene TRBJ1-2; D perhaps matches TRBD1 (5 bases). Germline V gene sequence: CDR1 MGHDK, CDR2 SYGVNS. V lost 5 bases, J lost 2 bases, and 9 bases lay in between. This CDR3 is built from 13 residues.